These 13 T cell receptor beta chains originate from one sample sequenced in a study of blood T cell repertoires in COVID-19. Profiling relied on immunoSEQ multiplex PCR, and the TCRdb table lists in-frame clones only, not all of them. The table shows 300,000 to 350,000 clones, with around 85% occurring only once. Specimen: PBMCs or T cells enriched from blood (not recorded which). The receptors were sampled from a man in his thirties or forties who had recovered from COVID-19.

This chain links TRBV4-3 with TRBJ2-1, with unresolved D. In germline, CDR1 is LGHNA, CDR2 YSLEER. V lost 0 bases, J lost 4 bases, and 10 bases lay in between. CDR3 size: 15 residues. The CDR3 reads CASSQDLQQYNEQFF. In nucleotides, the CDR3 is TGCGCCAGCAGCCAAGATCTCCAACAATACAATGAGCAGTTCTTC.

V is TRBV27 and J is TRBJ2-1, with TRBD1 identical over 9 bases. V gave up 4 bases and J gave up 0 bases; unmatched junction bases: 4. CDR3 length: 16 residues. Germline V CDR1 and CDR2: MNHEY, SMNVEV (reference sequence). The CDR3: CASSSTGGLSYNEQFF. The CDR3 DNA is TGTGCCAGCAGTTCTACAGGGGGCCTCTCCTACAATGAGCAGTTCTTC.

Concerning this clone: In the same sample, other DNA sequences code for this CDR3. The genes are TRBV5-1 and TRBJ1-6; 8 nucleotides match TRBD1. CDR1 SGHRS and CDR2 YFSETQ come from the germline V gene. The length of the CDR3 is 14 residues. The junction had 5 bases not matched to a gene; V was cut back by 2 bases and J by 10 bases. Written as DNA, the CDR3 is TGCGCCAGCAGCTTTGGACAGGGTAACTCACCCCTCCACTTT. Residues: CASSFGQGNSPLHF. The full variable domain, its missing parts supplied by reference TRBV5-1 and TRBJ1-6, is KAGVTQTPRYLIKTRGQQVTLSCSPISGHRSVSWYQQTPGQGLQFLFEYFSETQRNKGNFPGRFSGRQFSNSRSEMNVSTLELGDSALYLCASSFGQGNSPLHFGNGTRLTVT.

V and J are TRBV19 and TRBJ1-2; 12 bases agree with TRBD1. The CDR3 is made up of 17 amino acids. In germline, CDR1 is LNHDA, CDR2 SQIVND (reference sequence). Unmatched junction bases numbered 10, after V lost 6 bases and J lost 2 bases. The CDR3 DNA reads TGTGCCAGTAGCGACCCCGGGACAGGGGGCACAAACTATGGCTACACCTTC. Protein: CASSDPGTGGTNYGYTF.

The J gene is TRBJ1-1, the V gene TRBV18; D not resolved. Germline values: CDR1 KGHSH, CDR2 LQKENI. Trimming took off 3 bases at V and 6 bases at J, with 8 bases between the two ends. This CDR3 comprises 12 residues. The CDR3 coding sequence is TGTGCCAGCTCACCCCCCGGGGCTGAAGCTTTCTTT. Translation: CASSPPGAEAFF. Full variable domain (outside the CDR3, taken from reference TRBV18 and TRBJ1-1): NAGVMQNPRHLVRRRGQEARLRCSPMKGHSHVYWYRQLPEEGLKFMVYLQKENIIDESGMPKERFSAEFPKEGPSILRIQQVVRGDSAAYFCASSPPGAEAFFGQGTRLTVV.

The rearrangement uses TRBV4-1 and TRBJ1-3; no clear D. This CDR3 spans 14 amino acids. Trimming removed 4 bases from V and 0 bases from J, with 7 bases in between. CDR1 and CDR2 (germline): MGHRA, YSYEKL. The CDR3 coding sequence is TGCGCCAGCAGCCGCCAGATCTCTGGAAACACCATATATTTT. This translates into CASSRQISGNTIYF.

This sequence joins TRBV18 and TRBJ2-5, with D hard to call. Trimming removed 3 bases from V and 5 bases from J, with 13 bases in between. CDR3 length: 14 residues. Germline loops: CDR1 KGHSH, CDR2 LQKENI. The CDR3 loop is CASSPLHSRETQYF. In DNA form, the CDR3 reads TGTGCCAGCTCACCTTTACACAGTCGGGAGACCCAGTACTTC.

The chain carries TRBV19 and TRBJ1-1, with a weak D call TRBD1 (5 bases). This CDR3 spans 14 amino acids. V was shortened by 0 bases and J by 11 bases, with 16 bases between the two germline ends. Germline loops: CDR1 LNHDA, CDR2 SQIVND (reference sequence). In DNA form, the CDR3 reads TGTGCCAGTAGTATAGAGTACGCCGGGGGTTACGCTTTCTTT. Translating it yields CASSIEYAGGYAFF.

The chain recombines TRBV5-1 with TRBJ2-7, with D unresolved. The CDR3 covers 14 residues. V gave up 0 bases and J gave up 0 bases, with 7 bases separating them. Germline V CDR1 and CDR2: SGHRS, YFSETQ. The DNA for the CDR3 is TGCGCCAGCAGCTTGGGGTCTAACTCCTACGAGCAGTACTTC. This translates into CASSLGSNSYEQYF.

J is TRBJ1-4 and V is TRBV5-4; 8 nucleotides agree with TRBD1. This CDR3 region has 13 residues. The germline V gene encodes CDR1 SGHNT and CDR2 YYREEE (reference sequence). The ends lost 4 bases at V and 7 bases at J; junction bases unmatched: 3. Here the CDR3 reads CASSQGASEKLFF. In nucleotides, the CDR3 is TGTGCCAGCAGCCAGGGGGCGTCTGAAAAACTGTTTTTT.

The genes are TRBV19 and TRBJ2-7; TRBD1 might be the D (5 bases). The V end lost 3 bases, the J end lost 0 bases, and 18 bases lay between the germline ends. The germline V gene has CDR1 LNHDA and CDR2 SQIVND (reference sequence). The CDR3 is made up of 17 amino acids. The DNA of the CDR3 is TGTGCCAGTAGTATGATAGGGGCAGGGTCCAACTCCTACGAGCAGTACTTC. Translating gives CASSMIGAGSNSYEQYF.

CDR3 bases: TGTGCCTGGAGTGTATTACAAAACACTGAAGCTTTCTTT. Translated, it gives CAWSVLQNTEAFF. The V gene is TRBV30, the J gene TRBJ1-1; D is unclear. Germline CDR1 is GTSNPN and CDR2 is SVGIG (reference sequence). V lost 0 bases and J 2 bases, leaving 7 bases between the germline ends. The CDR3 runs to 13 residues.

This clone was detected only once. The chain links TRBV19 to TRBJ2-3; TRBD2 aligns across 7 bases. Trimming at V came to 0 bases and at J to 8 bases, leaving 11 bases not matched to a gene. Germline V lookup: CDR1 LNHDA, CDR2 SQIVND (reference sequence). This CDR3 has 16 residues. CDR3 sequence (DNA): TGTGCCAGTAGTATAGATCTAACTTCTAGCGGTGGTACGCAGTATTTT. Encoded protein: CASSIDLTSSGGTQYF.